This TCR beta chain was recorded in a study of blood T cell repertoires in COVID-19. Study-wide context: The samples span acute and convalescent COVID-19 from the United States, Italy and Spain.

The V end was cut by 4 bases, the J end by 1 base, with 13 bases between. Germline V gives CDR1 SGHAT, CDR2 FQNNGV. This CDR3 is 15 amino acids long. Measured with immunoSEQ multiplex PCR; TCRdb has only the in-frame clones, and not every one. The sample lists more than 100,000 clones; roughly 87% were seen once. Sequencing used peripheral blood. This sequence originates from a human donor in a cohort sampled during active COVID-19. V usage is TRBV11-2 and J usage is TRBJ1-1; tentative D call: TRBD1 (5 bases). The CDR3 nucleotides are TGTGCCAGCAGCTACTGGGTCACAGGGAACACTGAAGCTTTCTTT. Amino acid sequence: CASSYWVTGNTEAFF.